The clone carrying this T cell receptor beta chain was observed a handful of times. The target antigen is unknown. An end of the junction differs from the germline gene, which may be a read error. Both 60 Vbeta primers and 13 Jbeta primers went into the PCR. Profiling relied on immunoSEQ multiplex PCR, and the TCRdb table lists in-frame clones only, not all of them. The sample carries approximately 170,000 clones, roughly 80% recorded once. The sample is drawn from a study of cytomegalovirus exposure and HLA in healthy donors. Study information: Falling in the Caucasian-associated ancestry cluster were about four fifths of under 450 genotyped donors. Study results and caveats: The dataset shows that most TCR sequences were rare, while some public TCRs occurred in many donors. In a later analysis, common viral pathogens appeared linked to several of the most significant clusters. Only CMV serostatus was available as immune exposure information.

Sequenced material: PBMCs. The clonotype comes from a human donor in good health.

CDR3 nucleotides: TGTGCCAGCAGCCAAGGCCAGGGTGGGTACGGGCAGTACTTC. Its protein product is CASSQGQGGYGQYF. This chain uses TRBV14 with TRBJ2-7; D is possibly TRBD1 (5 bases). This CDR3 is 14 amino acids long. Germline V gene sequence: CDR1 SGHDN, CDR2 FVKESK.